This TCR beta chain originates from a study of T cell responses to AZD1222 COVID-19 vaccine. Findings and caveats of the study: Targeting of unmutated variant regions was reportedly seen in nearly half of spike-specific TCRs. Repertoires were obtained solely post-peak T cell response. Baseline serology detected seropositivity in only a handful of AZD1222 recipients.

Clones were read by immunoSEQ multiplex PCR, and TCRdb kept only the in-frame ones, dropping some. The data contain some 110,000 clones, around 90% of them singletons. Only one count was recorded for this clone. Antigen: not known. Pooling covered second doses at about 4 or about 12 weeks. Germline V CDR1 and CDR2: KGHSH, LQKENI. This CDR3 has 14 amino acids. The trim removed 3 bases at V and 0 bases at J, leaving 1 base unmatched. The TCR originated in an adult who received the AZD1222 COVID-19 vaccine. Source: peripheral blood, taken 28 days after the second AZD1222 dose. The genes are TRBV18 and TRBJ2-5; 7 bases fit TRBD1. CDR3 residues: CASSPGTDQETQYF. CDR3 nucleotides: TGTGCCAGCTCACCTGGGACAGACCAAGAGACCCAGTACTTC. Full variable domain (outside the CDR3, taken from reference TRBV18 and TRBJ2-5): NAGVMQNPRHLVRRRGQEARLRCSPMKGHSHVYWYRQLPEEGLKFMVYLQKENIIDESGMPKERFSAEFPKEGPSILRIQQVVRGDSAAYFCASSPGTDQETQYFGPGTRLLVL.